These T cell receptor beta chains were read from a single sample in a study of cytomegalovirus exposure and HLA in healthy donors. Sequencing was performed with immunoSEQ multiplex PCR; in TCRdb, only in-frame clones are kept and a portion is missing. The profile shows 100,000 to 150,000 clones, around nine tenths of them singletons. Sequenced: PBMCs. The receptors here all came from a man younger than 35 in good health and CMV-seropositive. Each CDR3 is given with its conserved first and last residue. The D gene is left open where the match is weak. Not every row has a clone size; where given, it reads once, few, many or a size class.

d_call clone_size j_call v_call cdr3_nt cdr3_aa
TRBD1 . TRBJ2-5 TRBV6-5 TGTGCCAGCAGACGGGGACAGGGGGAGACCCAGTACTTC CASRRGQGETQYF
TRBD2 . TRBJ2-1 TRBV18 TGTGCCAGCTCACCCCGACTAGCGGAACCTGCGAGCTCCTACAATGAGCAGTTCTTC CASSPRLAEPASSYNEQFF
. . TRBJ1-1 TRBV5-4 TGTGCCAGCAGCTTGAGGGGCCAGCGCAGAACTGAAGCTTTCTTT CASSLRGQRRTEAFF
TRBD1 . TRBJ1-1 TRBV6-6 TGTGCCAGCAGCCGCTCGACAGGGGGCCAGAACACTGAAGCTTTCTTT CASSRSTGGQNTEAFF
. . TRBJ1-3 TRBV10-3 TGTGCCATCAGCCGTAAACTAGACCCGGATCTCCTCTCTGGAAACACCATATATTTT CAISRKLDPDLLSGNTIYF
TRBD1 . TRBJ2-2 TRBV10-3 TGTGCCATCAGTGAGTCGGGACAGGGATCGGGGGAGCTGTTTTTT CAISESGQGSGELFF
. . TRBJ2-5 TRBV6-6 TGTGCCAACAGTTACTCCTCCTTGGGCCTCCAAGGGACCCAGTACTTC CANSYSSLGLQGTQYF
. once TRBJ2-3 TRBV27 TGTGCCAGCAGGCGACAGTTTGGAGATACGCAGTATTTT CASRRQFGDTQYF
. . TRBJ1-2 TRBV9 TGTGCCAGCAGCTTGAGGATACAAGGGGTTGGGGGCTACACCTTC CASSLRIQGVGGYTF
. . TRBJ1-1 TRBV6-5 TGTGCCAGTCGCCTCAGGGGCCTTAACACTGAAGCTTTCTTT CASRLRGLNTEAFF
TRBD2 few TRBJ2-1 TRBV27 TGTGCCAGCAGCATAGCGGGGGGGCGTGTCTACAATGAGCAGTTCTTC CASSIAGGRVYNEQFF
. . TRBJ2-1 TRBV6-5 TGTGCCAGCAGTTCGACCGTCAGAGGGTCCTACAATGAGCAGTTCTTC CASSSTVRGSYNEQFF
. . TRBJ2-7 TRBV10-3 TGTGCCATCAGTGAGTCAGAGTACGAGCAGTACTTC CAISESEYEQYF
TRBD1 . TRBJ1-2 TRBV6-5 TGTGCCAGCAGTCCTAGGGGGCGCGGTACGGGCTACACCTTC CASSPRGRGTGYTF
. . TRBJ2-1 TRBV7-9 TGTGCCAGCAGCCGGCGTGACAGATTATCGGGCAATGAGCAGTTCTTC CASSRRDRLSGNEQFF
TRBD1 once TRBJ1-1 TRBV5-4 TGTGCCAGCAGCTCAGGGGGGTACCCTGAAGCTTTCTTT CASSSGGYPEAFF
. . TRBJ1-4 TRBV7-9 TGTGCCAGCAGCTTTGTAAGGGGCGGCCATGAAAAACTGTTTTTT CASSFVRGGHEKLFF
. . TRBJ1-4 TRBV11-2 TGTGCCAGCAGTCCCGGTTGGGGAGTCGGGGAAAATGAAAAACTGTTTTTT CASSPGWGVGENEKLFF
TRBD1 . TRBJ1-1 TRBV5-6 TGTGCCAGCAGCTTGGGACAGGGGACATGGTCTGAAGCTTTCTTT CASSLGQGTWSEAFF
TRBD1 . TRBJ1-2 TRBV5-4 TGTGCCAGCAGCGCCGGGACAGGATATGGCTACACCTTC CASSAGTGYGYTF
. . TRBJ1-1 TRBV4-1 TGCGCCAGCAGCCAAGAACCAGGGATGAACACTGAAGCTTTCTTT CASSQEPGMNTEAFF
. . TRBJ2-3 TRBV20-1 TGCAGTGCCGGAGTGGGAGATACGCAGTATTTT CSAGVGDTQYF
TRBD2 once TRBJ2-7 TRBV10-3 TGTGCCATCAGTGAGGAATGGGGAGGGTTACGCGAGCAGTACTTC CAISEEWGGLREQYF
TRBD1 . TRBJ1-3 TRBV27 TGTGCCAGCGGGCCGGACAGGGCTGGAAACACCATATATTTT CASGPDRAGNTIYF